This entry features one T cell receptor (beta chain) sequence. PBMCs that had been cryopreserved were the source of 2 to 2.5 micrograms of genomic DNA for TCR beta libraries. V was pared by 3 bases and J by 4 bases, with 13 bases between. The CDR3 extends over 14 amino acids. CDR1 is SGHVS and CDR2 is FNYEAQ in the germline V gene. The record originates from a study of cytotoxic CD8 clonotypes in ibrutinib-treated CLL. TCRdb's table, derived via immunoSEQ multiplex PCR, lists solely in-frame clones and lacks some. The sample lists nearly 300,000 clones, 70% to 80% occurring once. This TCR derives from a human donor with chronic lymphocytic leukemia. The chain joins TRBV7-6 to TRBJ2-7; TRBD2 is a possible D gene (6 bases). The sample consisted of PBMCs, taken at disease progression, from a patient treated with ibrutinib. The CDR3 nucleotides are TGTGCCAGCAGCTTCCGTCCTAGCGCGTACGAGCAGTACTTC. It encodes CASSFRPSAYEQYF.